This is a list of T cell receptor beta chains from one sample in a study of T cells in Graves' hyperthyroidism and ophthalmopathy. TCRdb re-called the multiplex PCR reads through MiXCR, storing one row per CDR3 protein. Altogether about 570,000 distinct CDR3 sequences are present, around 46% being singletons, with the ten largest covering 19%. Sequencing input: peripheral blood or thyroid tissue (not recorded which). These receptors came from an adult woman with Graves' disease, either hyperthyroidism or ophthalmopathy (not recorded which). Each CDR3 is given with its conserved first and last residue. A D gene is named only where the DNA matches it firmly. Size is omitted from some rows. Given values are once, few, many or a class for expanded clones.

cdr3_length	d_call	v_call	clone_size	j_call	cdr3_aa	cdr3_nt
13	.	TRBV6-5	many	TRBJ2-2	CASSRGGTGELFF	TGTGCCAGCAGTAGGGGGGGGACCGGGGAGCTGTTTTTT
18	.	TRBV5-5	few	TRBJ1-1	CASTTTLDGLEMNTEAFF	TGTGCCAGCACCACGACGCTCGACGGCCTCGAAATGAACACTGAAGCTTTCTTT
19	TRBD2	TRBV20-1	.	TRBJ2-7	CSARRGLLSGSEGAYEQYF	TGCAGTGCTAGAAGAGGTCTCCTTAGCGGGAGTGAGGGGGCCTACGAGCAGTACTTC
14	TRBD2	TRBV6-5	many	TRBJ2-5	CASSKREGRETQYF	TGTGCCAGCAGCAAGCGGGAGGGTCGGGAGACCCAGTACTTC
14	.	TRBV24-1	few	TRBJ1-1	CASCLGTANTEAFF	TGTGCCAGCTGTCTCGGGACCGCGAACACTGAAGCTTTCTTT
17	.	TRBV21-1	.	TRBJ2-2	CASSSSRTRGNTGELFF	TGTGCCAGCAGCAGCTCCCGGACTAGAGGGAACACCGGGGAGCTGTTTTTT
13	TRBD1	TRBV2	many	TRBJ2-7	CASKGTGSYEQYF	TGTGCCAGCAAGGGGACAGGTTCCTACGAGCAGTACTTC
15	.	TRBV11-1	.	TRBJ1-2	CASSLVLGVSYGYTF	TGTGCCAGCAGCTTAGTTTTGGGGGTTAGCTATGGCTACACCTTC
17	.	TRBV11-2	.	TRBJ2-3	CASSLQLGETAKDTQYF	TGTGCCAGCAGCTTACAATTAGGGGAGACTGCAAAAGATACGCAGTATTTT
16	.	TRBV3-1	.	TRBJ2-2	CASSLTGPTNTGELFF	TGTGCCAGCAGCCTTACCGGGCCGACGAACACCGGGGAGCTGTTTTTT
14	.	TRBV25-1	.	TRBJ2-5	CATSDPSRGQTQYF	TGTGCCACCAGTGACCCGAGCCGGGGACAGACCCAGTACTTC
12	.	TRBV14	.	TRBJ1-2	CANILRSYGYTF	TGTGCTAATATCCTGCGGTCCTATGGCTACACCTTC
14	.	TRBV20-1	many	TRBJ1-1	CSAKIGRRDTEAFF	TGCAGTGCCAAGATTGGACGGAGGGACACTGAAGCTTTCTTT
14	TRBD1	TRBV2	.	TRBJ1-2	CACSAPGQGWGYTF	TGTGCCTGCAGTGCTCCAGGACAGGGTTGGGGCTACACCTTC
16	TRBD1	TRBV6-1	.	TRBJ2-7	CASSSPSGTGIHEQYF	TGTGCCAGCAGTTCCCCCTCCGGGACAGGGATCCACGAGCAGTACTTC
11	.	TRBV7-8	once	TRBJ2-5	CASWGGGAQYF	TGCGCCAGCTGGGGGGGCGGGGCCCAGTACTTC
14	.	TRBV6-5	many	TRBJ1-1	CASSRTLMNTEAFF	TGTGCCAGCAGTCGGACCCTAATGAACACTGAAGCTTTCTTT
15	.	TRBV20-1	.	TRBJ2-2	CSARGSMTNTGELFF	TGCAGTGCTAGAGGTTCAATGACGAACACCGGGGAGCTGTTTTTT
13	TRBD2	TRBV12-3/TRBV12-4	many	TRBJ2-5	CASTSGGPETQYF	TGTGCCAGCACCTCGGGGGGGCCGGAGACCCAGTACTTC
14	TRBD2	TRBV29-1	many	TRBJ2-3	CSVGLAGVDDTQYF	TGCAGCGTGGGACTAGCGGGAGTGGATGATACGCAGTATTTT
11	.	TRBV29-1	few	TRBJ1-2	CSFDANYGYTF	TGCAGCTTCGACGCTAACTATGGCTACACCTTC
13	TRBD1	TRBV12-3/TRBV12-4	many	TRBJ2-7	CASRGTAGYEQYF	TGTGCCAGCAGGGGGACAGCTGGCTACGAGCAGTACTTC
13	.	TRBV7-3	.	TRBJ2-6	CASSLLPGNTEAF	TGTGCCAGCAGCTTACTCCCGGGCAACACTGAAGCTTTC
14	TRBD1	TRBV10-3	.	TRBJ2-5	CASSARGLGETQYF	TGTGCCAGCAGTGCCAGGGGGCTAGGTGAGACCCAGTACTTC
14	TRBD2	TRBV28	many	TRBJ2-5	CASSAGRNQETQYF	TGTGCCAGCAGCGCCGGGAGGAACCAAGAGACCCAGTACTTC
14	.	TRBV15	many	TRBJ2-2	CATSREGRGGELFF	TGTGCCACCAGCAGAGAGGGTAGAGGCGGGGAGCTGTTTTTT
11	.	TRBV28	.	TRBJ2-3	CASSLEDTQYF	TGTGCCAGCAGTTTGGAGGATACGCAGTATTTT
16	.	TRBV6-5	many	TRBJ1-2	CASSRDRKLTNYGYTF	TGTGCCAGCAGCCGCGACAGGAAATTAACTAACTATGGCTACACCTTC
15	TRBD1	TRBV7-9	.	TRBJ1-1	CASSPRTGINTEAFF	TGTGCCAGCAGCCCCCGGACAGGGATAAACACTGAAGCTTTCTTT
13	TRBD1	TRBV29-1	.	TRBJ2-7	CSVELGQGYEQYF	TGCAGCGTTGAGCTCGGACAGGGTTACGAGCAGTACTTC
12	.	TRBV5-8	many	TRBJ1-1	CASSPRGIEAFF	TGTGCCAGCAGCCCGAGGGGCATCGAAGCTTTCTTT
14	.	TRBV20-1	.	TRBJ1-5	CSARRWVGDQPQHF	TGCAGTGCTAGACGCTGGGTAGGCGACCAGCCCCAGCATTTT
15	TRBD1	TRBV14	.	TRBJ2-7	CASSQETGSLYEQYF	TGTGCCAGCAGCCAAGAGACAGGGTCGCTCTACGAGCAGTACTTC
13	.	TRBV4-1	many	TRBJ1-1	CASSPRGSWEAFF	TGCGCCAGCAGCCCCCGGGGGAGCTGGGAAGCTTTCTTT
14	.	TRBV7-9	.	TRBJ1-2	CASSLGEAYYGYTF	TGTGCCAGCAGCTTGGGCGAGGCCTACTATGGCTACACCTTC
16	TRBD2	TRBV3-1	.	TRBJ2-7	CASSQGIAGVSYEQYF	TGTGCCAGCAGCCAAGGAATAGCGGGAGTCTCCTACGAGCAGTACTTC
15	.	TRBV5-4	many	TRBJ2-5	CASSFTVRGGETQYF	TGTGCCAGCAGCTTCACCGTCAGGGGAGGAGAGACCCAGTACTTC
16	.	TRBV20-1	.	TRBJ1-5	CSADPPGDNSNQPQHF	TGCAGTGCCGACCCCCCTGGTGATAATAGCAATCAGCCCCAGCATTTT
10	.	TRBV29-1	many	TRBJ2-7	CSVGSVEQYF	TGCAGCGTTGGAAGTGTCGAGCAGTACTTC
14	.	TRBV6-6	many	TRBJ1-5	CASSLHPGTQPQHF	TGTGCCAGCAGTCTACATCCGGGGACTCAGCCCCAGCATTTT
15	.	TRBV12-3/TRBV12-4	.	TRBJ1-1	CASSPKEGRRAEAFF	TGTGCCAGCAGTCCAAAAGAGGGCAGAAGGGCTGAAGCTTTCTTT
14	.	TRBV7-3	.	TRBJ2-2	CASSLMGGPGELFF	TGTGCCAGCAGCTTAATGGGGGGCCCCGGGGAGCTGTTTTTT
13	.	TRBV5-1	many	TRBJ1-4	CASSVRGNEKLFF	TGCGCCAGCAGCGTCCGAGGGAATGAAAAACTGTTTTTT
15	.	TRBV7-3	many	TRBJ2-5	CASSSSAGPQETQYF	TGTGCCAGCAGCTCCTCCGCCGGGCCCCAAGAGACCCAGTACTTC
15	.	TRBV6-1	many	TRBJ1-5	CASQAVGDYNQPQHF	TGTGCCAGCCAAGCAGTTGGGGACTACAATCAGCCCCAGCATTTT
15	.	TRBV5-6	.	TRBJ2-7	CASSEGGVVTYEQYF	TGTGCCAGCAGCGAGGGGGGAGTAGTAACCTACGAGCAGTACTTC
16	TRBD1	TRBV7-6	.	TRBJ2-5	CASSLLGTGQTETQYF	TGTGCCAGCAGCTTGCTGGGGACAGGGCAAACAGAGACCCAGTACTTC
16	TRBD1	TRBV7-2	few	TRBJ1-5	CASSLGTGGGPQPQHF	TGTGCCAGCAGCTTAGGGACAGGGGGCGGACCTCAGCCCCAGCATTTT
16	TRBD1	TRBV4-1	many	TRBJ1-6	CASSRQNRGLNSPLHF	TGCGCCAGCAGCCGCCAAAACAGGGGGCTTAATTCACCCCTCCACTTT
14	TRBD1	TRBV7-2	many	TRBJ2-5	CASSFRGLGETQYF	TGTGCCAGCAGCTTCAGGGGGCTAGGAGAGACCCAGTACTTC
10	.	TRBV6-5	many	TRBJ1-1	CASKNTEAFF	TGTGCCAGCAAGAACACTGAAGCTTTCTTT
15	.	TRBV11-3	many	TRBJ2-3	CASSLDGSHTDTQYF	TGTGCCAGCAGCTTAGATGGCAGTCACACAGATACGCAGTATTTT
15	.	TRBV5-1	.	TRBJ2-2	CASSLGASNTGELYF	TGCGCCAGCAGCTTGGGGGCGTCGAACACCGGGGAGCTGTACTTC
15	.	TRBV4-1	many	TRBJ2-7	CASSQGTGSSYEQYF	TGCGCCAGCAGCCAGGGAACGGGGTCCTCCTACGAGCAGTACTTC
17	.	TRBV2	many	TRBJ1-3	CASSARDATFAGNTIYF	TGTGCCAGCAGTGCAAGGGACGCAACCTTCGCTGGAAACACCATATATTTT